Each of the 19 T cell receptor beta chains below was sequenced from the same sample in a study of cytomegalovirus exposure and HLA in healthy donors. Primers included in the PCR were 60 Vbeta and 13 Jbeta primers. Clones were sequenced by immunoSEQ multiplex PCR, and TCRdb holds only the in-frame ones, with some missing. The sample records approximately 150,000 clones, 80% being singletons. Specimen: PBMCs. The receptors here all came from a woman in her thirties or forties in good health and CMV-seronegative.

This clone turned up a few times. This rearrangement joins TRBV30 to TRBJ2-7; D is perhaps TRBD2 (5 bases). This CDR3 is built from 13 residues. The ends were cut back, 2 bases at V and 4 bases at J, with 12 bases in the middle. CDR1 GTSNPN and CDR2 SVGIG come from the germline V gene (reference sequence). The CDR3 protein is CAWSPGVLYEQYF. For the CDR3, the DNA is TGTGCCTGGAGTCCCGGGGTACTATACGAGCAGTACTTC.

This clone appeared a single time. The genes are TRBV5-4 and TRBJ2-1; TRBD1 matches at 10 bases. This CDR3 region has 15 residues. After removal of 4 bases from V and 5 bases from J, the junction contained 6 bases not matched to a gene. The germline V gene has CDR1 SGHNT and CDR2 YYREEE (reference sequence). The CDR3 DNA follows: TGTGCCAGCAGCCAGGGACAGGGGCAAAACAATGAGCAGTTCTTC. It codes for CASSQGQGQNNEQFF.

The rearrangement links TRBV10-1 to TRBJ1-5; 7 positions match TRBD1. The length of the CDR3 is 16 residues. Per the germline V gene, CDR1 is WNHNN and CDR2 is SYGVQD (reference sequence). V shed 0 bases and J 4 bases; nucleotides not matched to a gene: 6. The DNA of the CDR3 is TGCGCCAGCAGTGAGTCGGGGGACAGCCCTAATCAGCCCCAGCATTTT. Its protein is CASSESGDSPNQPQHF.

The CDR3 reads CASSDTGGRGETQYF. The CDR3 DNA is TGCGCCAGCAGTGACACGGGCGGGAGGGGCGAGACCCAGTACTTC. This sequence joins TRBV10-1 and TRBJ2-5; TRBD2 agrees at 9 bases. J was trimmed by 5 bases and V by 3 bases; bases with no gene match: 7. Germline loops: CDR1 WNHNN, CDR2 SYGVQD (reference sequence). CDR3 length: 15 amino acids.

The V and J genes are TRBV5-5 and TRBJ2-1; TRBD2 aligns across 12 bases. This CDR3 is 17 amino acids long. The J segment lost 5 bases and the V segment lost 2 bases, leaving 8 bases of the junction unmatched. Germline V CDR1 and CDR2: SGHKS, YYEKEE (reference sequence). In DNA form, the CDR3 reads TGTGCCAGCAGCTTCCCCCAAGGACTAGCGGGGAACAATGAGCAGTTCTTC. Translated: CASSFPQGLAGNNEQFF. The full variable domain, its missing parts supplied by reference TRBV5-5 and TRBJ2-1, is DAGVTQSPTHLIKTRGQQVTLRCSPISGHKSVSWYQQVLGQGPQFIFQYYEKEERGRGNFPDRFSARQFPNYSSELNVNALLLGDSALYLCASSFPQGLAGNNEQFFGPGTRLTVL.

This clone has only one observation. The V call is TRBV9, the J call TRBJ1-1; perhaps TRBD1 as D (5 bases). From germline, CDR1 is SGDLS and CDR2 YYNGEE. Trimming stripped 2 bases from V and 1 base from J, with 6 bases between. The CDR3 consists of 13 residues. CDR3 nucleotides: TGTGCCAGCAGCGTCAGGGCGAACACTGAAGCTTTCTTT. The encoded protein is CASSVRANTEAFF.

The chain links TRBV6-4 to TRBJ2-1; 11 bases match TRBD2. V lost 5 bases and J lost 3; bases outside the gene matches: 3. The germline CDR1 and CDR2 sequences are MRHNA and SNTAGT. This CDR3 comprises 15 residues. CDR3 sequence reads: CASSPTSGSYNEQFF. The CDR3 region has the DNA TGTGCCAGCAGTCCTACTAGCGGGAGCTACAATGAGCAGTTCTTC.

V is TRBV10-1 and J is TRBJ2-3, with 7 bases aligning to TRBD2. The CDR3 has 14 amino acids. From germline, CDR1 is WNHNN and CDR2 SYGVQD (reference sequence). V was pared by 7 bases and J by 0 bases, with 4 bases of the junction left unmatched. DNA for the CDR3: TGCGCCAGCAAACCTAGCGGTAGCACAGATACGCAGTATTTT. Protein product: CASKPSGSTDTQYF.

The chain couples TRBV15 to TRBJ2-3; 14 bases align to TRBD2. CDR1 LNHNV and CDR2 YYDKDF come from the germline V gene (reference sequence). CDR3 length: 15 residues. Germline trimming cut 5 bases from V and 5 bases from J; bases unmatched to any gene: 3. The CDR3 loop reads CATSQGLAGGDTQYF. CDR3 coding DNA: TGTGCCACCAGCCAAGGACTAGCGGGGGGAGATACGCAGTATTTT.

V gene TRBV7-2 combines with J gene TRBJ2-5, with TRBD2 matching over 16 bases. After removal of 0 bases from V and 5 bases from J, the junction contained 6 bases not matched to a gene. This CDR3 spans 18 amino acids. The germline gives CDR1 SGHTA, CDR2 FQGNSA. In nucleotides, the CDR3 is TGTGCCAGCAGCTTAGCGGGACTAGCGGGAGGGCCTAGCGAGACCCAGTACTTC. It codes for CASSLAGLAGGPSETQYF.

Regarding this clone: Because the CDR3's place on the DNA is in doubt, the DNA is left out and the CDR3 is given as listed by TCRdb. The chain is built from TRBV12-2 and TRBJ2-7; the table's D gene call, TRBD2, was not cross checked with the DNA. TRBV12-2 is marked as a pseudogene. The CDR3 region is 16 residues in length, termini included. Here the CDR3 reads CASFWASGSLGYEQYF.

A single count supports this clone. V usage is TRBV5-1 and J usage is TRBJ2-3; 9 bases map to TRBD2. The CDR3 length is 15 residues. The V gene end was trimmed by 4 bases and the J gene end by 1 base; junction bases not matched to a gene: 4. CDR1 is SGHRS and CDR2 is YFSETQ in the germline V gene. This CDR3 reads CASSAIAGGTDTQYF. The CDR3 DNA is TGCGCCAGCAGCGCGATAGCGGGGGGCACAGATACGCAGTATTTT.

This clone occurred a few times. The CDR3 region is CASTRTLAGVNTYEQYF. In DNA form, the CDR3 reads TGTGCCAGCACGAGAACACTAGCGGGAGTTAATACCTACGAGCAGTACTTC. The J gene is TRBJ2-7, the V gene TRBV28; 11 bases line up with TRBD2. This CDR3 has 17 amino acids. Germline V CDR1 and CDR2: MDHEN, SYDVKM. Losses at the gene ends were 7 bases for V and 2 bases for J; bases not matched to a gene: 13.

The rearrangement links TRBV2 to TRBJ2-1; D is perhaps TRBD1 (6 bases). Between the trimmed V and J ends, which lost 4 bases and 6 bases, there was a span of 13 bases. Per germline, CDR1 SNHLY and CDR2 FYNNEI. This CDR3 is built from 14 residues. The DNA of the CDR3 is TGTGCCAGCAGTGTGATCAGGGGTGGCAATGAGCAGTTCTTC. The encoded protein is CASSVIRGGNEQFF.

The chain has TRBV18 and TRBJ2-3; 9 bases line up with TRBD2. The CDR3 is 15 residues long. The germline gives CDR1 KGHSH, CDR2 LQKENI. V was pared by 6 bases and J by 2 bases, with 6 bases of the junction left unmatched. The CDR3 reads CASSPSGTHTDTQYF. CDR3 in DNA: TGTGCCAGCTCTCCTAGCGGGACCCACACAGATACGCAGTATTTT.

The V call is TRBV7-3, the J call TRBJ2-5; perhaps TRBD2 as D (5 bases). The germline V gene encodes CDR1 SGHTA and CDR2 FQGTGA. Trimming took 0 bases from V and 5 from J, leaving 10 bases between them. The CDR3 length is 14 residues. CDR3: CASSLTGGSETQYF. The CDR3 nucleotides read TGTGCCAGCAGCTTAACTGGCGGGTCGGAGACCCAGTACTTC.

This clone was seen more than once but under ten times. The chain links TRBV5-1 to TRBJ1-1, with TRBD1 matching over 7 bases. The CDR3 has 15 residues. With V trimmed by 6 bases and J by 1 base, 9 bases remained unmatched. Germline-derived CDR1 and CDR2 are SGHRS and YFSETQ. In DNA form, the CDR3 reads TGCGCCAGCAAACGGGACAGAGAGCCGAACACTGAAGCTTTCTTT. Protein: CASKRDREPNTEAFF.

The table lists this clone with a count of one. This chain links TRBV4-2 with TRBJ1-4; 7 bases agree with TRBD1. Germline lookup yields CDR1 LGHNA and CDR2 YNFKEQ. V dropped 0 bases and J dropped 7; count of bases not matched to a gene: 5. The CDR3 runs 15 residues. The CDR3 region has the DNA TGTGCCAGCAGCCAAGATCCCAGGGGGGCTGAAAAACTGTTTTTT. This translates into CASSQDPRGAEKLFF.

The chain employs TRBV20-1 and TRBJ2-7, with D possibly TRBD2 on 6 matching bases. Germline CDR1 reads DFQATT; CDR2 reads SNEGSKA (reference sequence). This CDR3 is built from 11 residues. CDR3 coding DNA: TGCAGCCTAGCGAATAACTACGAGCAGTACTTC. It translates to CSLANNYEQYF.